Listed below are T cell receptor beta chains from one sample, sequenced in a study of CD8+CD57+ T cells in acquired aplastic anemia. TCRdb fed the reads into MiXCR, producing one record per CDR3 protein. The sample lists around 430,000 distinct CDR3 sequences; around a third were seen once. The sample comprised sorted CD4+, CD8+, or CD8+CD57+ T cells (not recorded which) from PBMCs. These receptors all come from a human donor with aplastic anemia. CDR3s include the opening cysteine and the closing phenylalanine or tryptophan. A D gene is named only where the DNA matches it firmly. Clone size is given for some rows only: seen once, a few or many times, or a class if the clone is expanded.

V gene,D gene,clone size,J gene,CDR3 protein,CDR3 DNA
TRBV20-1,TRBD1,-,TRBJ2-5,CSAQDREETQYF,TGCAGTGCCCAGGACAGGGAAGAGACCCAGTACTTC
TRBV2,-,many,TRBJ1-4,CASRGRTNEKLFF,TGTGCCAGCAGGGGGCGGACTAATGAAAAACTGTTTTTT
TRBV7-6,-,many,TRBJ2-5,CASSLASGETQYF,TGTGCCAGCAGCTTGGCTTCGGGAGAGACCCAGTACTTC
TRBV7-8,-,-,TRBJ2-7,CASSPLSRLTGEQYF,TGTGCCAGCTCACCACTCTCTCGCTTAACGGGCGAGCAGTACTTC
TRBV9,TRBD2,-,TRBJ2-3,CASSAVLAGGSYTDTQYF,TGTGCCAGCAGCGCGGTTCTAGCGGGAGGGTCGTACACAGATACGCAGTATTTT
TRBV24-1,TRBD1,-,TRBJ2-7,CAIMGGTGGYEQYF,TGTGCCATCATGGGCGGGACAGGGGGATACGAGCAGTACTTC
TRBV5-1,TRBD2,-,TRBJ2-2,CASRGSGTSGAGELFF,TGCGCCAGCAGAGGCTCCGGGACTAGCGGGGCCGGGGAGCTGTTTTTT
TRBV5-1,-,-,TRBJ1-1,CASSSGHPGTEAFF,TGCGCCAGCAGCTCGGGACACCCGGGCACTGAAGCTTTCTTT
TRBV2,-,few,TRBJ2-7,CASSTYRVQPPYEQYF,TGTGCCAGCAGTACATACCGGGTTCAACCCCCCTACGAGCAGTACTTC
TRBV20-1,-,-,TRBJ1-2,CSAPDFSNYGYTF,TGCAGTGCTCCTGACTTTTCAAACTATGGCTACACCTTC
TRBV19,TRBD1,many,TRBJ1-2,CASSIEAWTGNGYTF,TGTGCCAGTAGTATAGAGGCCTGGACAGGGAATGGCTACACCTTC
TRBV29-1,TRBD2,many,TRBJ2-3,CSVARTSGDNTDTQYF,TGCAGCGTTGCCCGGACTAGCGGGGACAACACAGATACGCAGTATTTT
TRBV30,-,few,TRBJ1-3,CAWSSSSGNTIYF,TGTGCCTGGAGTTCTTCCTCTGGAAACACCATATATTTT
TRBV14,TRBD1,-,TRBJ1-4,CASRGQVGEKLFF,TGTGCCAGCCGAGGACAGGTCGGTGAAAAACTGTTTTTT
TRBV6-1,-,-,TRBJ1-2,CASSEALGYYGYTF,TGTGCCAGCAGTGAAGCGCTCGGGTACTATGGCTACACCTTC
TRBV12-3/TRBV12-4,-,many,TRBJ1-2,CASSLALTQGNGYTF,TGTGCCAGCAGTTTAGCGCTAACACAGGGTAATGGCTACACCTTC
TRBV28,-,-,TRBJ1-3,CASSFGGRNTIYF,TGTGCCAGCAGTTTTGGGGGCCGAAACACCATATATTTT
TRBV29-1,TRBD1,many,TRBJ1-1,CSVAGQLSLNTEAFF,TGCAGCGTTGCGGGACAGCTAAGTTTGAACACTGAAGCTTTCTTT
TRBV6-2/TRBV6-3,-,-,TRBJ1-5,CASSYEGLGNQPQHF,TGTGCCAGCAGTTACGAGGGGCTTGGCAATCAGCCCCAGCATTTT
TRBV21-1,-,-,TRBJ1-4,CASSKARGHGDSESRKLFF,TGTGCCAGCAGCAAAGCCCGCGGACACGGAGATTCCGAGAGCCGAAAACTGTTTTTT
TRBV9,TRBD1,few,TRBJ1-4,CASSQGTGGSNEKLFF,TGTGCCAGCAGCCAAGGGACAGGGGGATCTAATGAAAAACTGTTTTTT
TRBV20-1,TRBD1,-,TRBJ2-7,CSAWDRALHEQYF,TGCAGTGCCTGGGACAGGGCTTTGCACGAGCAGTACTTC
TRBV5-1,-,few,TRBJ2-5,CASSLTGTGETQYF,TGCGCCAGCAGCTTGACGGGGACGGGGGAGACCCAGTACTTC
TRBV7-9,TRBD2,many,TRBJ2-3,CASSLGLAGNTQYF,TGTGCCAGCAGCTTAGGGCTAGCGGGAAATACGCAGTATTTT
TRBV5-6,-,-,TRBJ2-7,CASTDASYEQYF,TGTGCCAGCACTGACGCGTCCTACGAGCAGTACTTC
TRBV25-1,-,few,TRBJ1-2,CASSLSRGGTPSDGYTF,TGTGCCAGCAGTTTATCTCGAGGTGGCACCCCCTCGGATGGCTACACCTTC
TRBV4-2,TRBD2,-,TRBJ2-1,CASSQETGGPREQFF,TGTGCCAGCAGCCAAGAGACGGGGGGGCCGCGTGAGCAGTTCTTC
TRBV30,-,-,TRBJ2-3,CAWNSGGVYTDTQYF,TGTGCCTGGAATTCGGGCGGAGTTTACACAGATACGCAGTATTTT
TRBV6-2/TRBV6-3,-,few,TRBJ2-7,CASGDNYEQYF,TGTGCCAGCGGGGACAACTACGAGCAGTACTTC
TRBV10-3,TRBD1,-,TRBJ1-2,CAISVGQGFMGYTF,TGTGCCATCAGTGTGGGACAGGGTTTTATGGGCTACACCTTC
TRBV7-9,TRBD2,-,TRBJ2-7,CASSTAGPYEQYF,TGTGCCAGCAGCACAGCGGGACCCTACGAGCAGTACTTC
TRBV24-1,TRBD1,-,TRBJ2-2,CATSDPRTGDTGELFF,TGTGCCACCAGTGATCCACGGACAGGGGACACCGGGGAGCTGTTTTTT
TRBV11-2,-,-,TRBJ1-4,CASSLGTAWGYEKLFF,TGTGCCAGCAGCTTAGGGACGGCATGGGGGTACGAAAAACTGTTTTTT
TRBV2,-,-,TRBJ1-6,CASSVARDSPLHF,TGTGCCAGCAGTGTTGCCCGTGATTCACCCCTCCACTTT
TRBV15,TRBD2,few,TRBJ2-7,CATSSAQLAGGQEQYF,TGTGCCACCAGCAGTGCTCAGCTAGCGGGGGGGCAGGAGCAGTACTTC
TRBV7-2,TRBD1,-,TRBJ1-2,CASSSRDRGYTF,TGTGCCAGCAGCTCCAGGGACAGGGGCTACACCTTC
TRBV30,-,few,TRBJ1-6,CAWRGDRSSPLHF,TGTGCCTGGAGGGGAGACAGGAGTTCACCCCTCCACTTT
TRBV27,-,once,TRBJ2-7,CASSNRVPNYEQYF,TGTGCCAGCAGTAACAGGGTCCCCAATTACGAGCAGTACTTC
TRBV9,-,many,TRBJ1-6,CASSVASRNNSPLHF,TGTGCCAGCAGCGTAGCTTCTCGGAATAATTCACCCCTCCACTTT
TRBV6-5,TRBD1,-,TRBJ1-6,CASSYYAGQYNSPLHF,TGTGCCAGCAGTTACTATGCGGGACAGTATAATTCACCCCTCCACTTT
TRBV20-1,-,-,TRBJ2-3,CSARGGAGDTQYF,TGCAGTGCTAGGGGGGGCGCCGGGGATACGCAGTATTTT
TRBV5-1,TRBD1,few,TRBJ2-2,CASSLSADRGTGELFF,TGCGCCAGCAGCTTGTCAGCGGACAGGGGGACCGGGGAGCTGTTTTTT
TRBV2,TRBD1,-,TRBJ1-6,CASIGQGNSPLHF,TGTGCCAGCATAGGACAGGGTAATTCACCCCTCCACTTT
TRBV3-1,-,few,TRBJ1-1,CASSQVRTEAFF,TGTGCCAGCAGCCAAGTTCGGACTGAAGCTTTCTTT
TRBV29-1,TRBD2,many,TRBJ2-1,CSVEPREVGNEQFF,TGCAGCGTTGAACCCCGGGAGGTGGGCAATGAGCAGTTCTTC
TRBV2,TRBD1,many,TRBJ1-2,CASRDRVNGYTF,TGTGCCAGCAGGGACAGGGTTAATGGCTACACCTTC
TRBV6-4,-,once,TRBJ2-7,CASGWAEASYEQYF,TGTGCCAGCGGATGGGCCGAGGCCTCCTACGAGCAGTACTTC
TRBV6-1,TRBD2,many,TRBJ2-5,CASKLAAQETQYF,TGTGCCAGCAAACTAGCGGCTCAAGAGACCCAGTACTTC
TRBV6-4,-,-,TRBJ2-1,CASSRTGSHEQFF,TGTGCCAGCAGCAGAACAGGGAGTCACGAGCAGTTCTTC
TRBV9,-,few,TRBJ2-7,CASSIGSVAYEQYF,TGTGCCAGCAGCATTGGTAGCGTAGCCTACGAGCAGTACTTC
TRBV15,-,many,TRBJ1-5,CATSGDRQPQHF,TGTGCCACCAGCGGCGACAGGCAGCCCCAGCATTTT
TRBV4-1,-,many,TRBJ2-7,CASSQGSSGAYEQYF,TGCGCCAGCAGCCAAGGGTCGTCAGGAGCCTACGAGCAGTACTTC
TRBV12-3/TRBV12-4,TRBD1,few,TRBJ1-2,CASSFFRGNGYTF,TGTGCCAGCAGTTTTTTCAGGGGGAATGGCTACACCTTC
TRBV6-1,-,many,TRBJ1-6,CASSSLTGFGESPLHF,TGTGCCAGCAGTTCGCTCACAGGGTTTGGCGAATCACCCCTCCACTTT
TRBV4-3,TRBD2,few,TRBJ2-3,CASSLSIAGGTQYF,TGCGCCAGCAGCCTGTCAATCGCGGGAGGTACGCAGTATTTT
TRBV7-3,TRBD1,many,TRBJ1-1,CASSQGTATEAFF,TGTGCCAGCAGCCAAGGGACAGCCACTGAAGCTTTCTTT